This T cell receptor (beta chain) originates from a study of regulatory T cells in long-lasting Graves disease. CDR3-region Arm-PCR and iRepertoire HTBI primers produced the TCR beta libraries. Each CDR3 protein gets one entry after TCRdb re-called the multiplex PCR reads with MiXCR. The sample carries roughly 610,000 distinct CDR3 sequences, 15% to 20% recorded once. This clonotype has ten or more counts. V shed 5 bases and J 6 bases; nucleotides not matched to a gene: 11. The V gene's germline CDR1 is SEHNR and CDR2 FQNEAQ (reference sequence). The CDR3 totals 16 residues. The time point is: newly diagnosed GD, antithyroid drugs for less than 3 months. Extracted PBMC RNA gave rise to the TCR library. These data were also reused for a study on T cells in Graves' hyperthyroidism and ophthalmopathy. As that study records: Absence of ophthalmopathy progression within 18 months defined stable Graves' hyperthyroidism. Stable hyperthyroidism and ophthalmopathy were separated using 13 V-J signatures.

The genes are TRBV7-9 and TRBJ1-4; 8 bases match TRBD1. Sequenced material: peripheral blood mononuclear cells (PBMCs), taken at new diagnosis, from a patient treated with antithyroid drugs. The receptor's source is a man younger than 35 with Graves disease. The CDR3 sequence: CASSPPGQGVDEKLFF. The CDR3 nucleotides are TGTGCCAGCAGCCCCCCCGGACAGGGTGTAGATGAAAAACTGTTTTTT.